The rows below give T cell receptor beta chains drawn from one sample of a study of blood T cell repertoires in COVID-19. The protocol was immunoSEQ multiplex PCR, while the TCRdb copy is restricted to in-frame clones and leaves out a portion. This table holds roughly 100,000 clones, 80% found once. Material for sequencing was peripheral blood. The receptors shown here come from a human donor in a cohort sampled during active COVID-19. CDR3s include the opening cysteine and the closing phenylalanine or tryptophan. D genes are given only for firm matches. The listing skips clone size in some rows; elsewhere it reads once, few, many or a size class.

j_call d_call v_call clone_size cdr3_aa cdr3_nt
TRBJ1-5 - TRBV7-2 - CASSRGNSNQPQHF TGTGCCAGCAGCAGGGGGAATAGCAATCAGCCCCAGCATTTT
TRBJ1-2 TRBD1 TRBV5-5 - CASRLTGSLTNYGYTF TGTGCCAGCAGGCTGACAGGGTCGTTAACTAACTATGGCTACACCTTC
TRBJ1-3 - TRBV7-9 - CASSLSAVGNTIYF TGTGCCAGCAGCTTATCGGCGGTTGGAAACACCATATATTTT
TRBJ2-5 - TRBV10-2 - CASSGMGLNRRYQETQYF TGCGCCAGCAGTGGGATGGGCCTCAACAGGCGCTACCAAGAGACCCAGTACTTC
TRBJ1-1 - TRBV14 - CASSRLLNTEAFF TGTGCCAGCAGCCGACTCCTGAACACTGAAGCTTTCTTT
TRBJ2-5 TRBD2 TRBV9 - CASSVGTREETQYF TGTGCCAGCAGCGTAGGGACTAGAGAAGAGACCCAGTACTTC
TRBJ1-4 - TRBV6-5 - CASSMWAGLNEKLFF TGTGCCAGCTCAATGTGGGCAGGGCTGAATGAAAAACTGTTTTTT
TRBJ1-1 - TRBV19 - CASSLAQRLGTEAFF TGTGCCAGTAGCCTAGCCCAGAGGTTGGGCACTGAAGCTTTCTTT
TRBJ1-1 - TRBV15 few CATSRDLGGDTEAFF TGTGCCACCAGCAGAGATCTTGGGGGGGACACTGAAGCTTTCTTT
TRBJ1-2 - TRBV11-2 - CASSFGRLINYGYTF TGTGCCAGCAGCTTTGGAAGACTGATTAACTATGGCTACACCTTC
TRBJ1-6 - TRBV13 - CASSPRSARVGYNSPLHF TGTGCCAGCAGCCCCAGGTCGGCCAGGGTAGGATATAATTCACCCCTCCACTTT
TRBJ2-7 TRBD1 TRBV20-1 - CSASQGAYEQYF TGCAGTGCTAGTCAGGGGGCCTACGAGCAGTACTTC
TRBJ1-6 TRBD1 TRBV5-1 - CASSLPSGQGDGSPLHF TGCGCCAGCAGCTTGCCCTCGGGACAGGGGGATGGATCACCCCTCCACTTT
TRBJ2-7 TRBD2 TRBV10-3 - CAIALAGGPGSFRYF TGTGCCATCGCGCTAGCGGGAGGGCCTGGGTCCTTTCGGTACTTC
TRBJ1-5 TRBD1 TRBV28 - CASSLRTGLQHF TGTGCCAGCAGTTTACGGACAGGGCTCCAGCATTTT
TRBJ2-3 TRBD2 TRBV5-1 - CASSLGTSGGHGKQYF TGCGCCAGCAGCTTGGGGACTAGCGGGGGACACGGGAAGCAGTATTTT
TRBJ2-7 TRBD2 TRBV3-1/TRBV3-2 - CASSLGSGGRATYEQYF TGTGCCAGCAGCCTCGGGTCTGGCGGGAGGGCCACCTACGAGCAGTACTTC
TRBJ2-1 - TRBV9 - CASSAEDSGYNEQFF TGTGCCAGCAGCGCAGAAGATAGCGGCTACAATGAGCAGTTCTTC
TRBJ2-7 TRBD2 TRBV3-1/TRBV3-2 - CASSLPTSGGEQYF TGTGCCAGCAGCCTCCCGACTAGCGGGGGGGAGCAGTACTTC
TRBJ2-7 TRBD1 TRBV5-1 - CASSSQGAAYEQYF TGCGCCAGCAGCTCTCAGGGGGCTGCCTACGAGCAGTACTTC
TRBJ2-5 - TRBV7-2 - CASRRRGRAEETQYF TGTGCCAGCAGGCGGCGGGGGCGGGCAGAAGAGACCCAGTACTTC
TRBJ2-7 - TRBV14 - CASSHGRGAEQYF TGTGCCAGCAGCCATGGCAGGGGGGCCGAGCAGTACTTC
TRBJ1-1 - TRBV3-1/TRBV3-2 once CASSQAHGGTEAFF TGTGCCAGCAGCCAAGCCCACGGCGGCACTGAAGCTTTCTTT
TRBJ1-5 - TRBV30 - CAWSKGTDSNQPQHF TGTGCCTGGAGTAAAGGCACAGATAGCAATCAGCCCCAGCATTTT
TRBJ2-1 TRBD1 TRBV10-3 - CATAGGLNYNEQFF TGTGCCACCGCAGGGGGCCTAAACTACAATGAGCAGTTCTTC
TRBJ2-7 TRBD1 TRBV2 - CASSTYRDRGVYEQYF TGTGCCAGCAGTACCTACCGGGACAGGGGGGTGTACGAGCAGTACTTC
TRBJ2-7 TRBD1 TRBV10-3 - CAIDRGNGEQYF TGTGCCATAGACAGGGGGAACGGAGAGCAGTACTTC
TRBJ1-6 TRBD1 TRBV11-2 - CASSPGVGQGIRSPLHF TGTGCCAGCAGCCCGGGGGTTGGACAGGGCATTCGATCACCCCTCCACTTT